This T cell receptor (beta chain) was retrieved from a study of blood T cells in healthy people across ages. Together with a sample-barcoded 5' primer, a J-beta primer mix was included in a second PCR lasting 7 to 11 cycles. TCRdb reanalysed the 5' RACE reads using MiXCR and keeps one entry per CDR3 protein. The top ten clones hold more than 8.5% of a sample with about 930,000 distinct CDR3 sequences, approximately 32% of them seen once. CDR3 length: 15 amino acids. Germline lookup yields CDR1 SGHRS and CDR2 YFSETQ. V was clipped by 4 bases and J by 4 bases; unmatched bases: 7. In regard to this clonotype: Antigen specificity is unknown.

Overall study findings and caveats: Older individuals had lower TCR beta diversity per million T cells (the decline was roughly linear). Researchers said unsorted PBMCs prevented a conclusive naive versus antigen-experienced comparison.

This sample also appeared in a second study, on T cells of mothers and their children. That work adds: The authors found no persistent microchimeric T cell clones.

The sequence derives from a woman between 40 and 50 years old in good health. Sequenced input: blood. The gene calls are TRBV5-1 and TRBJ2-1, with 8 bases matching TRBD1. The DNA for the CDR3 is TGCGCCAGCAGCGAGGGACAGGTGACATACAATGAGCAGTTCTTC. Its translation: CASSEGQVTYNEQFF.